This TCR beta chain was recovered during a study of cytomegalovirus exposure and HLA in healthy donors. The study ran its PCR with 60 Vbeta and 13 Jbeta primers. Using immunoSEQ multiplex PCR, the repertoire was profiled, and TCRdb retains in-frame clones only, with some absent. The sample has over 100,000 clones, about three quarters seen once. CDR3 length: 15 amino acids. Germline V gene lookup returns CDR1 MNHEY and CDR2 SMNVEV (reference sequence). Deletions cut 0 bases from V and 2 bases from J, with 11 bases between. The sequencing input was PBMCs. V and J are TRBV27 and TRBJ2-7; no firm D call. The sequence was obtained from a man aged 50 to 60 in good health and CMV-seropositive. CDR3 DNA sequence: TGTGCCAGCAGTTTATCGACACCATCGGCCTACGAGCAGTACTTC. Its protein is CASSLSTPSAYEQYF.